The 30 T cell receptor beta chains in this list originate from one sample, sequenced in a study of blood T cell repertoires in COVID-19. Assay used: immunoSEQ multiplex PCR; TCRdb lists only in-frame clones, some missing. The sample has a few hundred thousand clones; more than 70% are singletons. The sequenced sample was peripheral blood. The receptor source for this set is a woman between 50 and 59 years old with COVID-19, enrolled during active disease.

The chain links TRBV4-1 to TRBJ2-2; D perhaps matches TRBD1 (5 bases). Germline V gives CDR1 MGHRA, CDR2 YSYEKL. This CDR3 comprises 16 residues. Trimming took off 0 bases at V and 6 bases at J, with 14 bases between the two ends. The CDR3 sequence: CASSQEGSGFAGELFF. CDR3 bases: TGCGCCAGCAGCCAAGAGGGGTCAGGGTTTGCCGGGGAGCTGTTTTTT.

This chain links TRBV19 with TRBJ1-1; D is possibly TRBD1 (5 bases). This CDR3 contains 14 residues. The germline CDR1 and CDR2 sequences are LNHDA and SQIVND (reference sequence). Deletions cut 3 bases from V and 1 base from J, with 9 bases between. The CDR3 loop is CASSMGQPNTEAFF. CDR3 sequence (DNA): TGTGCCAGTAGTATGGGGCAGCCGAACACTGAAGCTTTCTTT.

This clone was seen a single time. The chain joins TRBV2 to TRBJ2-7; 8 nucleotides align to TRBD1. In germline, CDR1 is SNHLY, CDR2 FYNNEI. J lost 3 bases, V lost 4 bases, and 8 bases had no gene match. The CDR3 loop spans 15 amino acids. The CDR3 sequence: CASSGSRTGHYEQYF. Here the CDR3 DNA reads TGTGCCAGCAGTGGTTCTAGGACAGGGCACTACGAGCAGTACTTC.

This rearrangement joins TRBV7-8 to TRBJ1-5, with 9 bases aligning to TRBD1. CDR1 SGHVS and CDR2 FQNEAQ come from the germline V gene. This CDR3 contains 18 residues. V trimming: 2 bases; J trimming: 9 bases; junction bases outside the gene matches: 17. The CDR3 nucleotides are TGTGCCAGCAGCTTACCCTCCCTCCGGGACAGGGTGCATACGCCCCAGCATTTT. Translated: CASSLPSLRDRVHTPQHF.

V is TRBV27 and J is TRBJ2-1; D might be TRBD2 (6 bases). The ends were cut back, 2 bases at V and 9 bases at J, with 14 bases in the middle. Germline V gene sequence: CDR1 MNHEY, CDR2 SMNVEV (reference sequence). The CDR3 contains 14 residues. The CDR3 region has the DNA TGTGCCAGCAGTTTAAGTTATGGGGAGGCTGAGCAGTTCTTC. This sequence encodes CASSLSYGEAEQFF.

CDR3 loop: CASSLSILPGWGAEAFF. CDR3 in DNA: TGTGCCAGCAGTTTATCGATCCTCCCAGGTTGGGGAGCTGAAGCTTTCTTT. The rearrangement uses TRBV27 and TRBJ1-1; D is unresolved. Trimming left V 0 bases short and J 6 bases short, with 20 bases between. Germline V gene sequence: CDR1 MNHEY, CDR2 SMNVEV (reference sequence). The CDR3 has 17 residues.

The rearrangement joins TRBV10-1 to TRBJ2-7; 8 positions match TRBD1. Trimming at V came to 5 bases and at J to 6 bases, leaving 3 bases not matched to a gene. Germline CDR1 and CDR2: WNHNN and SYGVQD (reference sequence). This CDR3 region has 12 residues. CDR3 DNA sequence: TGCGCCAGCAGTTCTACAGGGGGCGAGCAGTACTTC. Amino acid sequence: CASSSTGGEQYF.

The genes are TRBV7-8 and TRBJ1-2; D is perhaps TRBD1 (6 bases). Germline V gene data show CDR1 as SGHVS and CDR2 as FQNEAQ. This CDR3 comprises 17 residues. Trimming left V 1 base short and J 0 bases short, with 15 bases between. The CDR3 region has the DNA TGTGCCAGCAGCTTAGTGGTGATAGGGACACCTAACTATGGCTACACCTTC. Protein: CASSLVVIGTPNYGYTF.

This clone was seen only a few times. V is TRBV21-1 and J is TRBJ1-2. TRBV21-1 is marked as a pseudogene. The CDR3 has 14 amino acids. The CDR3 DNA follows: TGTGCCAGCAGCTTTCCGGGTCTCAACTATGGCTACACCTTC. Protein product: CASSFPGLNYGYTF.

The CDR3 DNA reads as TGCGCCAGCAGCCAACGACAGGGGGCCCAAAGGAGTGGCTACACCTTC. Translating it yields CASSQRQGAQRSGYTF. The rearrangement uses TRBV4-1 and TRBJ1-2, with 10 positions matching TRBD1. V shed 2 bases, J shed 7 bases, and the junction held 10 bases outside the gene matches. CDR3 length: 16 residues. CDR1 MGHRA and CDR2 YSYEKL come from the germline V gene.

The rearrangement uses TRBV30 and TRBJ1-2; weak D call: TRBD1 (6 bases). V lost 2 bases and J lost 4, with 17 bases in between. Germline CDR1 GTSNPN, CDR2 SVGIG (reference sequence). This CDR3 has 15 residues. CDR3 sequence (DNA): TGTGCCTGGAGTATATTGGACAGCTCCTCCTATGGCTACACCTTC. It specifies CAWSILDSSSYGYTF.

The chain is built from TRBV6-1 and TRBJ2-3, with 8 nucleotides matching TRBD2. The CDR3 consists of 17 residues. Trimming removed 3 bases from V and 2 bases from J; junction bases left unmatched: 10. Per the germline V gene, CDR1 is MNHNS and CDR2 is SASEGT. As DNA, the CDR3 is TGTGCCAGCAGTGATGGCCGGACTAGCCGATTCACAGATACGCAGTATTTT. Translation gives CASSDGRTSRFTDTQYF.

The chain has TRBV11-2 and TRBJ2-1; 8 positions match TRBD2. V lost 4 bases and J lost 0; bases outside the gene matches: 5. The CDR3 length is 16 residues. Germline V CDR1 and CDR2: SGHAT, FQNNGV. The CDR3 reads CASSSAGTSSYNEQFF. The CDR3 DNA is TGTGCCAGCAGCTCTGCCGGGACTAGCTCCTACAATGAGCAGTTCTTC.

This chain links TRBV28 with TRBJ1-6, with D tentatively TRBD1 (6 bases). The CDR3 runs to 16 residues. CDR1 and CDR2 from the germline V gene are MDHEN and SYDVKM. Trimming removed 3 bases from V and 4 bases from J, with 13 bases in between. The CDR3 protein is CASSFGRGPYNSPLHF. DNA of the CDR3: TGTGCCAGCAGTTTTGGCAGGGGACCTTATAATTCACCCCTCCACTTT.

This rearrangement joins TRBV6-5 to TRBJ2-7; D remains ambiguous. The germline V gene encodes CDR1 MNHEY and CDR2 SVGAGI. Trimming shortened V by 1 base and J by 0 bases, and 7 bases separated the two germline ends. This CDR3 spans 14 amino acids. CDR3 sequence (DNA): TGTGCCAGCAGTTACTTTAGGAGCTCCTACGAGCAGTACTTC. This encodes CASSYFRSSYEQYF.

The rearrangement joins TRBV20-1 to TRBJ2-7; 7 positions agree with TRBD2. The CDR3 contains 14 residues. CDR1 DFQATT and CDR2 SNEGSKA come from the germline V gene (reference sequence). J was trimmed by 6 bases and V by 3 bases; bases with no gene match: 11. The CDR3 spells CSASMGGTVIEQYF. Here the CDR3 DNA reads TGCAGTGCTAGTATGGGAGGGACGGTTATCGAGCAGTACTTC.

The chain uses TRBV11-2 and TRBJ1-1; 8 bases are shared with TRBD1. Germline CDR1 reads SGHAT; CDR2 reads FQNNGV. The ends lost 1 base at V and 0 bases at J; junction bases unmatched: 1. The CDR3 is 15 amino acids. The CDR3 loop reads CASSLAGGVNTEAFF. The CDR3 nucleotides are TGTGCCAGCAGCTTAGCAGGGGGCGTGAACACTGAAGCTTTCTTT.

CDR3 sequence (DNA): TGTGCCAGCACCCGAGGGTCAAATGGCTACACCTTC. Amino acids: CASTRGSNGYTF. This chain links TRBV6-5 with TRBJ1-2; unclear D gene. Germline V gene sequence: CDR1 MNHEY, CDR2 SVGAGI. The V gene lost 7 bases and the J gene lost 6 bases, with 12 bases spanning the gap. The CDR3 covers 12 residues.

V gene TRBV6-5 combines with J gene TRBJ1-5; D is undetermined. The CDR3 is 15 amino acids. CDR1 is MNHEY, CDR2 SVGAGI, per germline. Trimming removed 7 bases from V and 4 bases from J, with 17 bases in between. CDR3 nucleotides: TGTGCCAGCAATACCAGACGGGGTCCAAATCAGCCCCAGCATTTT. Residues: CASNTRRGPNQPQHF.

This clone was observed once. The identical CDR3 is also encoded by other nucleotide sequences in the sample. V and J are TRBV6-5 and TRBJ1-2; D unclear. This CDR3 has 15 residues. CDR1 is MNHEY, CDR2 SVGAGI, per germline. Trimming pared 5 bases from V and 2 bases from J, leaving 15 bases between. This chain's CDR3 is CASSPGGSLNYGYTF. CDR3 sequence (DNA): TGTGCCAGCAGTCCTGGCGGCTCCCTAAACTATGGCTACACCTTC.

The rearrangement joins TRBV7-9 to TRBJ2-3; weak D call: TRBD1 (6 bases). This CDR3 is built from 16 residues. Germline loops: CDR1 SEHNR, CDR2 FQNEAQ (reference sequence). The ends were cut back, 0 bases at V and 4 bases at J, with 14 bases in the middle. The CDR3 sequence is CASSLAPGRGSDTQYF. The DNA of the CDR3 is TGTGCCAGCAGCTTAGCGCCGGGCAGGGGCTCAGATACGCAGTATTTT. The full variable domain, completed using reference TRBV7-9 and TRBJ2-3, is DTGVSQNPRHKITKRGQNVTFRCDPISEHNRLYWYRQTLGQGPEFLTYFQNEAQLEKSRLLSDRFSAERPKGSFSTLEIQRTEQGDSAMYLCASSLAPGRGSDTQYFGPGTRLTVL.

This clone occurred once. The CDR3: CASGEGHKISNQPQHF. In DNA form, the CDR3 reads TGTGCCAGTGGGGAGGGACATAAGATTAGCAATCAGCCCCAGCATTTT. The rearrangement uses TRBV19 and TRBJ1-5, with D possibly matching TRBD1 (6 bases). There are 16 residues in the CDR3. Trimming removed 8 bases from V and 0 bases from J, with 17 bases in between. Per the germline V gene, CDR1 is LNHDA and CDR2 is SQIVND (reference sequence).

The chain joins TRBV11-2 to TRBJ2-3; TRBD1 agrees at 8 bases. Germline lookup yields CDR1 SGHAT and CDR2 FQNNGV. V shed 2 bases, J shed 5 bases, and the junction held 12 bases outside the gene matches. This CDR3 contains 17 residues. The CDR3 sequence is CASSLQGWDRTKDTQYF. CDR3 nucleotide sequence: TGTGCCAGCAGCTTACAAGGGTGGGACAGGACCAAAGATACGCAGTATTTT.

The chain has TRBV15 and TRBJ2-2, with D unclear. CDR1 and CDR2 from the germline V gene are LNHNV and YYDKDF (reference sequence). CDR3 length: 14 amino acids. The V and J ends lost 8 bases and 2 bases respectively, with 12 bases between them. CDR3 DNA: TGTGCCACCGTTATGGGCGTTAACACCGGGGAGCTGTTTTTT. Its translation: CATVMGVNTGELFF. Full variable domain (rest looked up from reference TRBV15 and TRBJ2-2): DAMVIQNPRYQVTQFGKPVTLSCSQTLNHNVMYWYQQKSSQAPKLLFHYYDKDFNNEADTPDNFQSRRPNTSFCFLDIRSPGLGDTAMYLCATVMGVNTGELFFGEGSRLTVL.

V is TRBV7-2 and J is TRBJ2-5; D is undetermined. Germline V gene sequence: CDR1 SGHTA, CDR2 FQGNSA. The V gene lost 1 base and the J gene lost 2 bases, with 5 bases spanning the gap. The CDR3 has 13 residues. The CDR3 spells CASSLVRQETQYF. CDR3 nucleotides: TGTGCCAGCAGCTTAGTCAGGCAAGAGACCCAGTACTTC.

V usage is TRBV6-1 and J usage is TRBJ1-5, with TRBD1 as a possible D gene (6 bases). Germline V gives CDR1 MNHNS, CDR2 SASEGT. Trimming shortened V by 4 bases and J by 1 base, and 20 bases separated the two germline ends. This CDR3 is 18 amino acids long. The CDR3 sequence: CASSGSRENRVSNQPQHF. The CDR3 DNA is TGTGCCAGCAGTGGGAGCCGGGAAAACAGGGTAAGCAATCAGCCCCAGCATTTT.

The J gene is TRBJ1-5, the V gene TRBV6-5; D ambiguous. CDR1 and CDR2 from the germline V gene are MNHEY and SVGAGI. Trimming cost V 2 bases and J 3 bases, with 5 bases left between them. This CDR3 has 13 residues. The CDR3 sequence is CASSYHFNQPQHF. CDR3 nucleotides: TGTGCCAGCAGTTACCACTTCAATCAGCCCCAGCATTTT.

This clone has just one count. V is TRBV7-3 and J is TRBJ1-2; D remains ambiguous. The CDR3 consists of 16 residues. Trimming pared 0 bases from V and 8 bases from J, leaving 19 bases between. Germline CDR1 reads SGHTA; CDR2 reads FQGTGA. The CDR3 coding sequence is TGTGCCAGCAGCTTAACGTACCTAAGTACGGTTGTAGGCTACACCTTC. Translation: CASSLTYLSTVVGYTF.

This clone was seen a single time. The J gene is TRBJ1-3, the V gene TRBV19; D gene unclear. Germline V gene data show CDR1 as LNHDA and CDR2 as SQIVND (reference sequence). Trimming cost V 2 bases and J 6 bases, with 14 bases left between them. The CDR3 totals 15 residues. The CDR3 spells CASSIQAGMENTIYF. In DNA, the CDR3 is TGTGCCAGTAGTATACAGGCCGGGATGGAAAACACCATATATTTT. The full variable domain, completed using reference TRBV19 and TRBJ1-3, is DGGITQSPKYLFRKEGQNVTLSCEQNLNHDAMYWYRQDPGQGLRLIYYSQIVNDFQKGDIAEGYSVSREKKESFPLTVTSAQKNPTAFYLCASSIQAGMENTIYFGEGSWLTVV.

The CDR3 DNA follows: TGTGCCAGCAGCGTAGGGTCAGACTCTACAGCTTTCTTT. Its translation: CASSVGSDSTAFF. The chain is built from TRBV9 and TRBJ1-1; D unresolved. Germline V gene lookup returns CDR1 SGDLS and CDR2 YYNGEE. V dropped 0 bases and J dropped 10 bases, with 13 bases sitting between them. The CDR3 runs 13 residues.